A single T cell receptor beta chain is shown here with its context. Antigen: not known. Carrying UMI labels, the TRB cDNA libraries were prepared through 5' RACE. TCRdb processed the 5' RACE reads again and assigns one entry to each CDR3 protein, with no DNA. The sample table sets out tens of thousands of distinct CDR3 sequences. The source of the sample is a study of CXCR3-negative and CXCR3-positive naive CD8 T cells. Background on the study: Around 130 million TRB reads in total, about 1.5 +/- 0.3 million per library.

Study-level results: Across naive subsets, surface CD5 expression was comparable, and TCR strength was inferred from properties of the TRB CDR3. The study found that naive CXCR3-negative and CXCR3-positive cells shared TRBV-TRBJ usage, while memory cells differed.

The CDR3 length is 14 residues. Germline values: CDR1 SEHNR, CDR2 FQNEAQ (reference sequence). The receptor's source is a human donor in good health. Some clones in this sample may be carry-over from other donors' samples. The sequencing sample was made of naive CXCR3- CD8+ T cells from blood. Regarding subset: CD45RO-CCR7+CD27+CD95- naive CD8+ T cells lacking CXCR3 (TNR3-). J is TRBJ1-1 and V is TRBV7-9; TCRdb picks TRBD1, but there is no DNA to check that call. The CDR3 here is CASSGQGVNTEAFF.